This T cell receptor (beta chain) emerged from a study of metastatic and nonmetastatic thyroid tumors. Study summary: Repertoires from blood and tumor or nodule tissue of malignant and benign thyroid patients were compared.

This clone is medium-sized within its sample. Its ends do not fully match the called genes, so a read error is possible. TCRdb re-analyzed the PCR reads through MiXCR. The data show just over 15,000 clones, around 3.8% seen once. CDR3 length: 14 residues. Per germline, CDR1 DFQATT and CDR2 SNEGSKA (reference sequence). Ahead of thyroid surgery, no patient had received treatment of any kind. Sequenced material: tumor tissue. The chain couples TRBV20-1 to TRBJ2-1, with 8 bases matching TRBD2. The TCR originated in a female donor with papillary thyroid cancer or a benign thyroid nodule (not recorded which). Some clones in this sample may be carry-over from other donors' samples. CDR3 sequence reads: CSARDQRVAGRPLF. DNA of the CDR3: TGCAGTGCTAGAGATCAGAGGGTAGCGGGAAGGCCGCTCTTC.